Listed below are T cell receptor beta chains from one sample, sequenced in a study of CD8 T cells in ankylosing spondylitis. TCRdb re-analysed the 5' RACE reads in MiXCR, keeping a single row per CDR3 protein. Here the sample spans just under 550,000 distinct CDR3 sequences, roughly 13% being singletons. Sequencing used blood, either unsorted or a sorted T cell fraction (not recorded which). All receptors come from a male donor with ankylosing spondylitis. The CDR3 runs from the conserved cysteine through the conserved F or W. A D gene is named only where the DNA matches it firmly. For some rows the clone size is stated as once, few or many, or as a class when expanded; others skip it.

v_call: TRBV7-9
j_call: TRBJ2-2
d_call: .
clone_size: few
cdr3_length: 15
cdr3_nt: TGTGCCAGCAGCGGGGGCAGGGGCGTACCCGGGGAGCTGTTTTTT
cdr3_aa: CASSGGRGVPGELFF

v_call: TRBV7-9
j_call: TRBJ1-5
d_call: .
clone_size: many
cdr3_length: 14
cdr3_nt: TGTGCCAGCAGCCCAGGAGGGTCCAATCAGCCCCAGCATTTT
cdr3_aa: CASSPGGSNQPQHF

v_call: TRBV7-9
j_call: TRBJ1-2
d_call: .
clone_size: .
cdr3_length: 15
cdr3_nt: TGTGCCAGCAACCAGGGGTCAGGAATTACCTATGGCTACACCTTC
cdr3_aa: CASNQGSGITYGYTF

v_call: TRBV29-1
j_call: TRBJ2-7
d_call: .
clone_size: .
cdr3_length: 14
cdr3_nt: TGCAGCGTCGTGCGTCCGGGACCAGAGTACGAGCAGTACTTC
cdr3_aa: CSVVRPGPEYEQYF

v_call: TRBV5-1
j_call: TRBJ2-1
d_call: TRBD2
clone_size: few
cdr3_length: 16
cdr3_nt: TGCGCCAGCAGCCGCGCCCCTAGCGGGAGTGTGGATGAGCAGTTCTTC
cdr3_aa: CASSRAPSGSVDEQFF

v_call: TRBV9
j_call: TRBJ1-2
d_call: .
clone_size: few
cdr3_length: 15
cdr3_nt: TGTGCCAGCAGCTTACGGGCCGAACGAAACTATGGCTACACCTTC
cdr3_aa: CASSLRAERNYGYTF

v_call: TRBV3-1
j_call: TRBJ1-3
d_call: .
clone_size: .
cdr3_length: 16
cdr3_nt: TGTGCCAGCAGCTTACGGGAGACAGGCTCTGGAAACACCATATATTTT
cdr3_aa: CASSLRETGSGNTIYF

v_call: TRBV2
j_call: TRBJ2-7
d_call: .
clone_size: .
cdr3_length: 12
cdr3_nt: TGTGCCAGCAGGCCCGACAGGAACGAGCAGTACTTC
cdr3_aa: CASRPDRNEQYF

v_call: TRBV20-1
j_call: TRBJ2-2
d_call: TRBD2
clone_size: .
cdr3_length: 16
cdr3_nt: TGCAGTGCTAGAGATGTTTTAGCGGGAGGGATCGGGGAGCTGTTTTTT
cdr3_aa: CSARDVLAGGIGELFF

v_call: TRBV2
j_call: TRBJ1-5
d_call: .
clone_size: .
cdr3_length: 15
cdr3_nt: TGTGCCAGCAGTGGGGGAGGATATAGCAATCAGCCCCAGCATTTT
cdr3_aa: CASSGGGYSNQPQHF

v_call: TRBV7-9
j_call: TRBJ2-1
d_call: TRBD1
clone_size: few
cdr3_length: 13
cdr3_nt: TGTGCCAGCAGCTTAGATGCAGGGGGTGAGCAGTTCTTC
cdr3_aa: CASSLDAGGEQFF

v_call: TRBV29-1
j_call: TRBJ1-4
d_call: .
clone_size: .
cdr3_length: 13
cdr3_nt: TGCAGCACAGAAGGGGCAGGTGGTGAAAAACTGTTTTTT
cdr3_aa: CSTEGAGGEKLFF

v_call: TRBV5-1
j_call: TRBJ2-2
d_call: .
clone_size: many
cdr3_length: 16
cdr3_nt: TGCGCCAGCACCTCCGGACGGGAATCGGGGGTCGGGGAGCTGTTTTTT
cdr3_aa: CASTSGRESGVGELFF

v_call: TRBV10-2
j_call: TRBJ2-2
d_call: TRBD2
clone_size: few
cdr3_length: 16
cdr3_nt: TGCGCCAGCAGTGACCCGTCTAGCGGGAGATCCGGGGAGCTGTTTTTT
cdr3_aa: CASSDPSSGRSGELFF

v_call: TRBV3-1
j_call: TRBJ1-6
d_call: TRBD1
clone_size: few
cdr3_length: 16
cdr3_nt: TGTGCCAGCAGCCAGTCGACAGGGGGCCGTGGTTCACCCCTCCACTTT
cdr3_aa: CASSQSTGGRGSPLHF

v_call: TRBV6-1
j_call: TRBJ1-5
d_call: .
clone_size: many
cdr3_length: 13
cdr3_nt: TGTGCCAGCAGTGAGCGGGTCGGTCAGCCCCAGCATTTT
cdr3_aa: CASSERVGQPQHF

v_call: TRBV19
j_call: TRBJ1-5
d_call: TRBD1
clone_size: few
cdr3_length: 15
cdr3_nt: TGTGCCAGTAGTGTCCGACAGGGTGAATACCAGCCCCAGCATTTT
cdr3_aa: CASSVRQGEYQPQHF

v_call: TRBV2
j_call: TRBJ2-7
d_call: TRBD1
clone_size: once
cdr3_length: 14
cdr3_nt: TGTGCCAGCGCTCTAGGGACAGGGGCCGACGAGCAGTACTTC
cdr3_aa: CASALGTGADEQYF

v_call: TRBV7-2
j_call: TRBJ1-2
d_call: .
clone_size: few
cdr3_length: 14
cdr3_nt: TGTGCCAGCAGCTTAGGGCAGGACTTGAGGGGCTACACCTTC
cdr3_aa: CASSLGQDLRGYTF

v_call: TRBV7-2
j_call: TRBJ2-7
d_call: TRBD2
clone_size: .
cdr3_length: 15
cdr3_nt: TGTGCCAGCAGCGTGGGACTAGCGGGATCCTACGAGCAGTACTTC
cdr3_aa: CASSVGLAGSYEQYF

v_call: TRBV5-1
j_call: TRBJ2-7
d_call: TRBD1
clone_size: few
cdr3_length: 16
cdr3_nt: TGCGCCAGCAGCTTGCAACCGACAGGGGCAGGCTACGAGCAGTACTTC
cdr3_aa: CASSLQPTGAGYEQYF

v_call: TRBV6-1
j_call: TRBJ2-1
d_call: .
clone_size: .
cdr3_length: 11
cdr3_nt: TGTGCCAGCAGTGAACTCAGGGAGCAGTTCTTC
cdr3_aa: CASSELREQFF

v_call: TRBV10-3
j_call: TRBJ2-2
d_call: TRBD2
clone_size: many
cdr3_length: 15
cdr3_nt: TGTGCCATCAGCGGTCGACGGGAGGGCGCCGGGGAGCTGTTTTTT
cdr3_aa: CAISGRREGAGELFF

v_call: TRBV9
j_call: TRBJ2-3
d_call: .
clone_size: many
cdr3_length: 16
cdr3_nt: TGTGCCAGCAGCGCGTTTACCCATCCTGGGGCAGATACGCAGTATTTT
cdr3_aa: CASSAFTHPGADTQYF

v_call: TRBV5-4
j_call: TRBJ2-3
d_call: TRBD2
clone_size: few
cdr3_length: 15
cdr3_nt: TGTGCCAGCAGCGGAGCGGGAGATAAGACAGATACGCAGTATTTT
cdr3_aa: CASSGAGDKTDTQYF

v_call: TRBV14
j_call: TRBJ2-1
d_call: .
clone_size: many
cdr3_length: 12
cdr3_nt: TGTGCCAGCAGCCAGGGGAGGAATGAGCAGTTCTTC
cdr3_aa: CASSQGRNEQFF

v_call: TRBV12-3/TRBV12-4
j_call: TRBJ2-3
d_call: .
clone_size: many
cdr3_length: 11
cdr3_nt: TGTGCCAGCAGTTTCGGGGATACGCAGTATTTT
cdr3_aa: CASSFGDTQYF